The source of this T cell receptor (beta chain) is a study of shared clonotypes between healthy human individuals. Some clones are missing from TCRdb's copy, which holds only in-frame ones; the method was immunoSEQ multiplex PCR. The table records some 2.1 million clones, 85% to 95% of them present only once. In this sample, this clone turned up a few times. This sample includes further DNA sequences coding for the same CDR3. This receptor was identified in a man younger than 35 in good health. Sequenced sample: naive CD4+ T cells sorted from blood. Subset indicated: CD45RA+ positively selected.

CDR3 amino acids: CASSNDRQSKNIQYF. The CDR3 DNA is TGTGCCAGCAGCAACGACAGACAGAGCAAAAACATTCAGTACTTC. The V and J genes are TRBV21-1 and TRBJ2-4; no DNA check was done on the table's D call, TRBD1. TRBV21-1 is listed as a pseudogene. CDR3 size: 15 residues.